This T cell receptor beta chain was found in a study of blood T cell repertoires in COVID-19. Study-level background: Specimens from acute and convalescent COVID-19 originated in the United States, Italy and Spain. PBMCs, B-cell-depleted T cells, or T cells provided the cDNA or gDNA that made up the material.

CDR3 size: 15 residues. Germline CDR1 reads SGHDT; CDR2 reads YYEEEE. V was pared by 3 bases and J by 0 bases, with 3 bases of the junction left unmatched. Under the authors' procedure: Amplified reference gene primers provided the basis for estimating nucleated cell counts. Clones were sequenced by immunoSEQ multiplex PCR, and TCRdb holds only the in-frame ones, with some missing. V and J calls and clone size are those listed in that table; D and trimming were worked out from the DNA. The sample lists roughly 110,000 clones; approximately 88% were seen once. The sample consisted of peripheral blood. The sequence came from a man aged 45-65 years with active or convalescent COVID-19. The chain combines TRBV5-6 with TRBJ2-3; TRBD1 agrees at 8 bases. Here the CDR3 DNA reads TGTGCCAGCAGCTCCGGGACAGGAAGCACAGATACGCAGTATTTT. It codes for CASSSGTGSTDTQYF.